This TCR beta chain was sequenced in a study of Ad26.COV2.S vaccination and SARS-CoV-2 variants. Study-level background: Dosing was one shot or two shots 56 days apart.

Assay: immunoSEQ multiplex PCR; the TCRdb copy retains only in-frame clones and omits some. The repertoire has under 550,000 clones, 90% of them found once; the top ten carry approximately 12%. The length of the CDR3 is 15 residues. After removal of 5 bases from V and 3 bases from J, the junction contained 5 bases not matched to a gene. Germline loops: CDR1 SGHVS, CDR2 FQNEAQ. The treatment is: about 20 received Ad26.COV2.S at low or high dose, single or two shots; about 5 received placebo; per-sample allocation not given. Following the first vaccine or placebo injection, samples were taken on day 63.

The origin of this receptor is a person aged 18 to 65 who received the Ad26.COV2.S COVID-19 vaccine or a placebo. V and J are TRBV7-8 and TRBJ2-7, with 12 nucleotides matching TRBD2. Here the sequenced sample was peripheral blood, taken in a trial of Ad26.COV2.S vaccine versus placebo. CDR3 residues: CASSHTSGRIYEQYF. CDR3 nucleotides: TGTGCCAGCAGCCACACTAGCGGGAGGATCTACGAGCAGTACTTC.